This passage covers 22 T cell receptor beta chains from one sample sequenced in a study of cytomegalovirus exposure and HLA in healthy donors. Amplification used 60 Vbeta primers and 13 Jbeta primers. The repertoire was sequenced with immunoSEQ multiplex PCR; TCRdb's copy has only in-frame clones and lacks some. The data hold more than 150,000 clones, with more than 75% observed a single time. The specimen was PBMCs. These receptors came from a man between 40 and 49 years old in good health and CMV-seronegative.

This clone showed up just once. This sequence joins TRBV28 and TRBJ1-5; D possibly corresponds to TRBD1 (6 bases). V was clipped by 5 bases and J by 0 bases, with 11 bases between them. Germline V CDR1 and CDR2: MDHEN, SYDVKM. This CDR3 is 15 amino acids long. CDR3 nucleotide sequence: TGTGCCAGCAGTCTGGACAGCGGTAGCAATCAGCCCCAGCATTTT. It codes for CASSLDSGSNQPQHF.

V and J are TRBV6-5 and TRBJ1-2, with TRBD1 matching over 8 bases. V shed 0 bases, J shed 4 bases, and the junction held 7 bases outside the gene matches. CDR1 MNHEY and CDR2 SVGAGI come from the germline V gene. CDR3 size: 16 residues. The CDR3 DNA is TGTGCCAGCAGTTACTCCGCAGGGGGCGTAAGCTATGGCTACACCTTC. Its protein is CASSYSAGGVSYGYTF.

This chain joins TRBV4-1 and TRBJ2-3; a weak D match, TRBD1 (6 bases). CDR1 MGHRA and CDR2 YSYEKL come from the germline V gene. The V gene lost 0 bases and the J gene lost 5 bases, with 21 bases spanning the gap. The CDR3 consists of 18 residues. CDR3 bases: TGCGCCAGCAGCCAAGATGGAACGGGCAGGGGCCCGGGAGATACGCAGTATTTT. It encodes CASSQDGTGRGPGDTQYF.

V is TRBV29-1 and J is TRBJ1-3; no reliable D call. Trimming pared 0 bases from V and 0 bases from J, leaving 6 bases between. This CDR3 has 14 residues. Looked up from germline, CDR1 is SQVTM and CDR2 is ANQGSEA. CDR3 nucleotides: TGCAGCGTTGAAGATCTGTACTCTGGAAACACCATATATTTT. Residues: CSVEDLYSGNTIYF.

This clone came up a few times. This chain links TRBV2 with TRBJ1-1; a possible D gene is TRBD1 (5 bases). V shed 6 bases and J shed 7 bases, with 15 bases lying between them. Germline V lookup: CDR1 SNHLY, CDR2 FYNNEI. This CDR3 is 13 amino acids long. CDR3 loop: CASRGGTGVEAFF. As DNA, the CDR3 is TGTGCCAGCAGGGGGGGGACGGGAGTTGAAGCTTTCTTT.

This clone has just a few counts. The chain links TRBV4-1 to TRBJ2-2, with 7 positions matching TRBD2. The junction had 12 bases not matched to a gene; V was cut back by 10 bases and J by 4 bases. CDR1 is MGHRA and CDR2 is YSYEKL in the germline V gene. The CDR3 contains 15 residues. The CDR3 loop reads CATQNGGIGTGELFF. CDR3 bases: TGCGCCACCCAGAACGGGGGGATCGGCACCGGGGAGCTGTTTTTT.

The V and J genes are TRBV9 and TRBJ2-7, with TRBD1 matching over 7 bases. The germline gives CDR1 SGDLS, CDR2 YYNGEE. J was trimmed by 0 bases and V by 5 bases; bases with no gene match: 2. CDR3 length: 13 residues. The CDR3 DNA reads TGTGCCAGCAGGGGACAGAACTCCTACGAGCAGTACTTC. It yields the protein CASRGQNSYEQYF.

J is TRBJ1-6 and V is TRBV18, with 7 nucleotides matching TRBD1. CDR1 is KGHSH, CDR2 LQKENI, per germline. Trimming took 0 bases from V and 0 from J; bases not matched to a gene: 5. The CDR3 is made up of 18 amino acids. CDR3 in amino acids: CASSPPNRGISYNSPLHF. The CDR3, as DNA: TGTGCCAGCTCACCACCGAACAGGGGAATCTCCTATAATTCACCCCTCCACTTT.

The rearrangement links TRBV9 to TRBJ2-7, with D perhaps TRBD1 (8 bases). This CDR3 region has 14 residues. The V gene's germline CDR1 is SGDLS and CDR2 YYNGEE. V lost 2 bases, J lost 5 bases, and 14 bases lay in between. CDR3 residues: CASSVGQGGDEQYF. In DNA, the CDR3 is TGTGCCAGCAGCGTTGGACAGGGAGGGGACGAGCAGTACTTC. Full variable domain (remainder filled in from reference TRBV9 and TRBJ2-7): DSGVTQTPKHLITATGQRVTLRCSPRSGDLSVYWYQQSLDQGLQFLIQYYNGEERAKGNILERFSAQQFPDLHSELNLSSLELGDSALYFCASSVGQGGDEQYFGPGTRLTVT.

This rearrangement joins TRBV28 to TRBJ1-2; 9 bases match TRBD1. This CDR3 has 14 amino acids. J gave up 8 bases and V 4 bases, and 8 bases lay outside the gene matches. Looked up from germline, CDR1 is MDHEN and CDR2 is SYDVKM. CDR3 sequence reads: CASSSRYTGGGYTF. DNA of the CDR3: TGTGCCAGCAGTTCCCGCTACACAGGGGGCGGCTACACCTTC.

This clone was seen a handful of times. The chain couples TRBV11-3 to TRBJ2-5, with 9 bases matching TRBD2. CDR3 length equals 17 residues. Trimming cost V 1 base and J 5 bases; bases outside gene matches: 11. The germline V gene encodes CDR1 SGHNT and CDR2 YENEEA. Here the CDR3 DNA reads TGTGCCAGCAGCTTAGGAGGCAGCGGGGGGACTCGGGAGACCCAGTACTTC. This translates into CASSLGGSGGTRETQYF.

This chain connects TRBV29-1 to TRBJ2-7; 9 nucleotides align to TRBD1. Germline CDR1 is SQVTM and CDR2 is ANQGSEA. The CDR3 has 15 amino acids. V was clipped by 7 bases and J by 6 bases; unmatched bases: 16. The CDR3 spells CSAKPGGQGAGEQYF. In nucleotides, the CDR3 is TGCAGCGCTAAGCCTGGGGGACAGGGCGCCGGCGAGCAGTACTTC.

The rearrangement uses TRBV25-1 and TRBJ2-5, with D perhaps TRBD2 (7 bases). V was trimmed by 1 base and J by 3 bases, leaving 15 bases between them. This CDR3 has 16 residues. Per germline, CDR1 MGHDK and CDR2 SYGVNS. The CDR3 is CASSELLGGAKETQYF. In nucleotides, the CDR3 is TGTGCCAGCAGTGAATTGTTGGGGGGGGCTAAAGAGACCCAGTACTTC.

Remarks on this clone: Compared with germline, one end of the junction differs, possibly owing to a read error. J is TRBJ2-6 and V is TRBV30, with 11 bases matching TRBD1. The CDR3 covers 14 residues. Germline V gene lookup returns CDR1 GTSNPN and CDR2 SVGIG (reference sequence). The CDR3 loop reads CAWTGGRGANVLTF. DNA for the CDR3: TGTGCGTGGACAGGGGGCCGGGGGGCCAACGTCCTGACTTTC.

This clone has only one observation. This chain joins TRBV6-5 and TRBJ2-1, with D perhaps matching TRBD2 (7 bases). Germline assignment: CDR1 MNHEY and CDR2 SVGAGI. This CDR3 region has 15 residues. V dropped 8 bases and J dropped 2 bases, with 16 bases sitting between them. The CDR3 protein is CASSLGGGAYNEQFF. The CDR3, as DNA: TGTGCCAGCTCCCTGGGAGGGGGGGCCTACAATGAGCAGTTCTTC.

There are a few counts of this clone. This rearrangement joins TRBV7-8 to TRBJ2-2; 7 nucleotides align to TRBD2. Germline V gives CDR1 SGHVS, CDR2 FQNEAQ. The CDR3 is 14 residues long. The V gene end was trimmed by 8 bases and the J gene end by 7 bases; junction bases not matched to a gene: 10. The CDR3 here is CASGGGPSGGELFF. CDR3 nucleotide sequence: TGTGCCAGCGGGGGGGGACCCAGTGGCGGGGAGCTGTTTTTT. The variable domain in full, with the rest retrieved from reference TRBV7-8 and TRBJ2-2, is GAGVSQSPRYKVAKRGQDVALRCDPISGHVSLFWYQQALGQGPEFLTYFQNEAQLDKSGLPSDRFFAERPEGSVSTLKIQRTQQEDSAVYLCASGGGPSGGELFFGEGSRLTVL.

The chain recombines TRBV9 with TRBJ1-2; TRBD1 agrees at 7 bases. CDR3 length: 17 amino acids. J gave up 3 bases and V 0 bases, and 11 bases lay outside the gene matches. Germline CDR1 SGDLS, CDR2 YYNGEE. CDR3 protein: CASSVESGWDSYYGYTF. In DNA, the CDR3 is TGTGCCAGCAGCGTAGAATCCGGGTGGGACAGCTACTATGGCTACACCTTC. The full variable domain, completed using reference TRBV9 and TRBJ1-2, is DSGVTQTPKHLITATGQRVTLRCSPRSGDLSVYWYQQSLDQGLQFLIQYYNGEERAKGNILERFSAQQFPDLHSELNLSSLELGDSALYFCASSVESGWDSYYGYTFGSGTRLTVV.

This rearrangement joins TRBV6-5 to TRBJ2-7; TRBD2 matches at 9 bases. V gave up 4 bases and J gave up 7 bases; unmatched junction bases: 11. This CDR3 is built from 15 residues. The V gene's germline CDR1 is MNHEY and CDR2 SVGAGI. The CDR3 bases are TGTGCCAGCAGTTGCCCGGGACTAGCAGCCGTTGAGCAGTACTTC. Amino acids: CASSCPGLAAVEQYF.

The V gene is TRBV7-8, the J gene TRBJ1-4; tentative D call: TRBD1 (5 bases). Germline loops: CDR1 SGHVS, CDR2 FQNEAQ. CDR3 size: 16 residues. The V gene lost 5 bases and the J gene lost 0 bases, with 13 bases spanning the gap. CDR3 sequence reads: CASSPRQRSTNEKLFF. The CDR3 DNA reads as TGTGCCAGCAGCCCCCGACAGAGATCAACTAATGAAAAACTGTTTTTT.

The chain employs TRBV9 and TRBJ2-2, with TRBD2 as a possible D gene (7 bases). This CDR3 has 16 amino acids. Germline V gene data show CDR1 as SGDLS and CDR2 as YYNGEE. Trimming took off 9 bases at V and 2 bases at J, with 20 bases between the two ends. CDR3 protein: CATAPSGTSNTGELFF. For the CDR3, the DNA is TGTGCCACCGCCCCAAGCGGGACAAGTAACACCGGGGAGCTGTTTTTT.

This chain joins TRBV4-2 and TRBJ2-7; 13 nucleotides line up with TRBD2. The CDR3 spans 16 residues. Trimming cost V 1 base and J 4 bases; bases outside gene matches: 4. CDR1 is LGHNA and CDR2 is YNFKEQ in the germline V gene. The CDR3 sequence is CASSQGWTSGRYEQYF. DNA of the CDR3: TGTGCCAGCAGCCAAGGATGGACTAGCGGGAGATACGAGCAGTACTTC.

V gene TRBV11-3 combines with J gene TRBJ1-1; D gene uncertain. V gave up 2 bases and J gave up 0 bases, with 4 bases separating them. Germline CDR1 is SGHNT and CDR2 is YENEEA. This CDR3 is 13 amino acids long. In nucleotides, the CDR3 is TGTGCCAGCAGCTTACACATGAACACTGAAGCTTTCTTT. Protein product: CASSLHMNTEAFF.